This TCR beta chain was documented in a study of neurological immune-mediated disorders. At least ten counts were recorded for this clonotype. As healthy controls, volunteers from a blood bank in Maryland, USA, were used. Input was under 1.1 million sorted T cells, either CD4+ or CD8+. The cDNA was generated by 5'RACE with 10-nucleotide random UMIs. TCRdb reanalysed the 5' RACE reads using MiXCR and keeps one entry per CDR3 protein. The profile shows about 39,000 distinct CDR3 sequences, 6% to 7.5% of them singletons. V lost 3 bases and J lost 0, with 20 bases in between. The CDR3 loop spans 17 amino acids. Germline V gene sequence: CDR1 DFQATT, CDR2 SNEGSKA (reference sequence).

Sequencing was carried out using CD4+ T cells from blood. The chain uses TRBV20-1 and TRBJ1-2, with a tentative D call TRBD1 (6 bases). The receptor comes from a man aged 45-65 years in good health. The CDR3 nucleotides read TGCAGTGCTAGTAAGGGGGGACTCCTGAAAGCTAACTATGGCTACACCTTC. It is translated as CSASKGGLLKANYGYTF.